This T cell receptor beta chain was captured in a study of OX40 agonist ivuxolimab in advanced cancers. Study as a whole: In this cohort, patients received ivuxolimab, an agonistic anti-OX40 (CD134) antibody. Partial responses were recorded for three patients, including one with hepatocellular carcinoma and two with cutaneous melanoma.

Profiled with immunoSEQ multiplex PCR; TCRdb holds only in-frame clones, not every one. The profile shows about 66,000 clones, roughly 86% of them singletons. Autoimmune disease history or systemic immunosuppression led to patient exclusion. The sequencing used CD4+ or CD8+ T cells sorted from blood, collected in a trial of the OX40 agonist ivuxolimab. This TCR derives from an adult with an advanced solid tumor such as melanoma, head and neck, liver or kidney cancer.

Here the CDR3 DNA reads TGCGCCAGCAGCTCGACAGGGAATGGCTACGAGCAGTACTTC. Its protein product is CASSSTGNGYEQYF. The chain uses TRBV5-1 and TRBJ2-7; 7 positions agree with TRBD1. The J segment lost 3 bases and the V segment lost 3 bases, leaving 6 bases of the junction unmatched. This CDR3 has 14 amino acids. Germline V gene data show CDR1 as SGHRS and CDR2 as YFSETQ.